A single sample gave rise to the 21 T cell receptor beta chains below, sequenced in a study of blood T cell repertoires in COVID-19. Assay: immunoSEQ multiplex PCR; the TCRdb copy retains only in-frame clones and omits some. The sample has 87,000 or so clones, over 80% seen once. Specimen: peripheral blood. The receptors here all came from a woman in her sixties or seventies with acute or convalescent COVID-19.

Only one count was recorded for this clone. The chain links TRBV5-1 to TRBJ2-7; TRBD1 matches at 8 bases. The CDR3 extends over 17 amino acids. Germline CDR1 reads SGHRS; CDR2 reads YFSETQ. V shed 1 base and J 1 base; nucleotides not matched to a gene: 10. CDR3 protein: CASSLRATGAISYEQYF. In DNA, the CDR3 is TGCGCCAGCAGCTTGAGGGCGACAGGGGCTATATCCTACGAGCAGTACTTC.

The chain joins TRBV2 to TRBJ1-6, with 9 positions matching TRBD1. This CDR3 is built from 16 residues. Trimming took 7 bases from V and 6 from J; bases not matched to a gene: 10. Germline loops: CDR1 SNHLY, CDR2 FYNNEI. In DNA form, the CDR3 reads TGTGCCAGCACTTTACCCGGGACAGGGACTAATTCACCCCTCCACTTT. The encoded protein is CASTLPGTGTNSPLHF.

V gene TRBV9 combines with J gene TRBJ1-4; possible D gene TRBD1, 6 bases. This CDR3 is 16 amino acids long. V lost 0 bases, J lost 5 bases, and 14 bases lay in between. Germline values: CDR1 SGDLS, CDR2 YYNGEE. The CDR3 loop is CASSVAVGGGNEKLFF. The DNA for the CDR3 is TGTGCCAGCAGCGTAGCGGTAGGGGGGGGAAATGAAAAACTGTTTTTT.

The chain joins TRBV5-1 to TRBJ1-1, with D perhaps TRBD1 (6 bases). This CDR3 is built from 13 residues. Trimming pared 0 bases from V and 11 bases from J, leaving 14 bases between. The germline V gene encodes CDR1 SGHRS and CDR2 YFSETQ. The CDR3 nucleotides read TGCGCCAGCAGCTTGGGCCCCGGACAGATGGCTTTCTTT. It codes for CASSLGPGQMAFF.

This clone has a single count. V gene TRBV12-3 or TRBV12-4 combines with J gene TRBJ1-1; D remains unclear. V lost 6 bases, J lost 11 bases, and 16 bases lay in between. The CDR3 has 12 amino acids. The CDR3 here is CASRTPGGGAFF. The CDR3 region has the DNA TGTGCCAGCAGGACTCCAGGAGGAGGCGCTTTCTTT.

The chain uses TRBV5-8 and TRBJ2-5; 11 positions match TRBD2. Trimming cost V 4 bases and J 2 bases; bases outside gene matches: 10. Per the germline V gene, CDR1 is SGHTS and CDR2 is YDEGEE. The CDR3 totals 17 residues. This CDR3 is CASSDTSGGRRQETQYF. The CDR3 nucleotides read TGTGCCAGCAGCGACACTAGCGGGGGCAGACGGCAAGAGACCCAGTACTTC.

The rearrangement links TRBV30 to TRBJ2-1; TRBD2 matches 10 bases. The CDR3 has 14 residues. V trimming: 5 bases; J trimming: 2 bases; junction bases outside the gene matches: 3. Germline CDR1 reads GTSNPN; CDR2 reads SVGIG (reference sequence). The CDR3 loop is CAWALAGAYNEQFF. DNA of the CDR3: TGTGCCTGGGCCCTAGCGGGGGCCTACAATGAGCAGTTCTTC.

The rearrangement joins TRBV11-3 to TRBJ2-5; TRBD2 agrees at 13 bases. CDR1 is SGHNT and CDR2 is YENEEA in the germline V gene. V was pared by 11 bases and J by 5 bases, with 8 bases of the junction left unmatched. The CDR3 totals 14 residues. The CDR3 loop is CAVGTSGVKETQYF. CDR3 DNA sequence: TGTGCCGTCGGGACTAGCGGGGTGAAGGAGACCCAGTACTTC. Complete variable domain (other parts from reference TRBV11-3 and TRBJ2-5): EAGVVQSPRYKIIEKKQPVAFWCNPISGHNTLYWYLQNLGQGPELLIRYENEEAVDDSQLPKDRFSAERLKGVDSTLKIQPAELGDSAVYLCAVGTSGVKETQYFGPGTRLLVL.

The chain recombines TRBV16 with TRBJ1-5; D is undetermined. The CDR3 is 15 amino acids. CDR1 is KGHSY, CDR2 FQNENV, per germline. Trimming removed 0 bases from V and 0 bases from J, with 6 bases in between. Here the CDR3 reads CASSQSAPSNQPQHF. The CDR3 bases are TGTGCCAGCAGCCAATCGGCACCTAGCAATCAGCCCCAGCATTTT.

V and J are TRBV5-5 and TRBJ1-4, with D uncertain. Trimming removed 7 bases at V and 0 bases at J, with 7 bases between. Per germline, CDR1 SGHKS and CDR2 YYEKEE (reference sequence). The CDR3 length is 13 residues. The CDR3: CASSDSTNEKLFF. The CDR3 nucleotides read TGTGCCAGCTCAGATTCAACTAATGAAAAACTGTTTTTT.

This chain connects TRBV2 to TRBJ1-1; D gene unclear. This CDR3 region has 15 residues. Germline lookup yields CDR1 SNHLY and CDR2 FYNNEI. V was trimmed by 6 bases and J by 4 bases, leaving 18 bases between them. In DNA form, the CDR3 reads TGTGCCAGCAGCCCTCAAACTTATAGGAGCACTGAAGCTTTCTTT. Amino acid sequence: CASSPQTYRSTEAFF. Supplemented by reference TRBV2 and TRBJ1-1, the full variable domain reads EPEVTQTPSHQVTQMGQEVILRCVPISNHLYFYWYRQILGQKVEFLVSFYNNEISEKSEIFDDQFSVERPDGSNFTLKIRSTKLEDSAMYFCASSPQTYRSTEAFFGQGTRLTVV.

The chain is built from TRBV6-4 and TRBJ1-2, with no clear D. Germline V lookup: CDR1 MRHNA, CDR2 SNTAGT. The CDR3 is 16 residues long. Trimming removed 4 bases at V and 4 bases at J, with 19 bases between. CDR3 residues: CASSGGPAELGYGYTF. CDR3 sequence (DNA): TGTGCCAGCAGTGGTGGTCCAGCGGAGTTGGGCTATGGCTACACCTTC.

This sequence joins TRBV11-2 and TRBJ2-7, with 10 bases lining up with TRBD2. Trimming removed 5 bases from V and 3 bases from J; junction bases left unmatched: 7. Germline loops: CDR1 SGHAT, CDR2 FQNNGV. This CDR3 comprises 15 residues. The CDR3 nucleotides are TGTGCCAGCAGCCCGCCACTAGCGGGGCTCTACGAGCAGTACTTC. Protein product: CASSPPLAGLYEQYF.

This chain connects TRBV2 to TRBJ1-3, with 10 bases lining up with TRBD1. This CDR3 contains 15 residues. V shed 6 bases, J shed 0 bases, and the junction held 2 bases outside the gene matches. The germline V gene encodes CDR1 SNHLY and CDR2 FYNNEI. As DNA, the CDR3 is TGTGCCAGCAGGGGACAGGGGAACTCTGGAAACACCATATATTTT. Translation gives CASRGQGNSGNTIYF.

The chain combines TRBV28 with TRBJ1-2, with 7 bases identical to TRBD1. The trim removed 5 bases at V and 5 bases at J, leaving 8 bases unmatched. Per germline, CDR1 MDHEN and CDR2 SYDVKM. CDR3 size: 14 residues. For the CDR3, the DNA is TGTGCCAGCAGTGGAGGGACAGACCCTTATGGCTACACCTTC. Its protein product is CASSGGTDPYGYTF.

This chain uses TRBV30 with TRBJ1-2; D remains ambiguous. The V gene lost 0 bases and the J gene lost 8 bases, with 10 bases spanning the gap. Germline values: CDR1 GTSNPN, CDR2 SVGIG (reference sequence). There are 12 residues in the CDR3. CDR3 sequence (DNA): TGTGCCTGGAGTGTAATGCTCCTAGGCTACACCTTC. It specifies CAWSVMLLGYTF.

The rearrangement uses TRBV2 and TRBJ1-4, with TRBD1 as a possible D gene (6 bases). This CDR3 has 14 residues. Germline CDR1 reads SNHLY; CDR2 reads FYNNEI. Trimming left V 7 bases short and J 7 bases short, with 16 bases between. In DNA form, the CDR3 reads TGTGCCAGCATGACAGGCCCAAGCGGTGAAAAACTGTTTTTT. Amino acids: CASMTGPSGEKLFF.

In its sample, this clone was seen a few times. This chain connects TRBV2 to TRBJ1-2; D is possibly TRBD1 (5 bases). Trimming took off 6 bases at V and 8 bases at J, with 16 bases between the two ends. Germline assignment: CDR1 SNHLY and CDR2 FYNNEI. The CDR3 contains 13 residues. In nucleotides, the CDR3 is TGTGCCAGCAGGTGGGGGGGTTATTACGGCTACACCTTC. This gives the protein CASRWGGYYGYTF.

This rearrangement joins TRBV7-2 to TRBJ2-5; D is uncertain. The CDR3 loop spans 13 amino acids. The V gene lost 3 bases and the J gene lost 4 bases, with 9 bases spanning the gap. Germline V gene lookup returns CDR1 SGHTA and CDR2 FQGNSA. The CDR3 loop is CASSFLQVETQYF. As DNA, the CDR3 is TGTGCCAGCAGCTTTTTGCAGGTAGAGACCCAGTACTTC.

The chain couples TRBV23-1 to TRBJ2-3; D not certain. TRBV23-1 is designated an ORF whose function remains uncertain. CDR3 size: 22 residues. Trimming left V 0 bases short and J 2 bases short, with 30 bases between. The CDR3 sequence is CASSQSISPHSFPSSHTDTQYF. The CDR3 coding sequence is TGCGCCAGCAGTCAATCGATATCTCCCCACTCTTTCCCCTCGTCCCACACAGATACGCAGTATTTT.

V is TRBV3-1 (or the pseudogene TRBV3-2) and J is TRBJ2-1; TRBD2 might be the D (6 bases). Trimming left V 8 bases short and J 1 base short, with 12 bases between. Germline values: CDR1 LGHDT, CDR2 YNNKEL (reference sequence). This CDR3 has 14 residues. The CDR3 loop is CASARDFSYNEQFF. CDR3 coding DNA: TGTGCCAGCGCTAGGGACTTTTCCTACAATGAGCAGTTCTTC.